The 4 T cell receptor beta chains below come from one sample, sequenced in a study of T cell clones after liver transplantation. Method: immunoSEQ multiplex PCR; TCRdb's copy keeps in-frame clones and lacks some. The sample has about 71,000 clones, 75% to 85% seen once. This specimen was CD4+ T cells from blood, taken 12 months after liver transplant. The receptors here all came from a human patient who received a liver transplant. Some T cells may be transferred from the graft donor.

The chain recombines TRBV28 with TRBJ2-3, with D possibly matching TRBD1 (6 bases). The germline gives CDR1 MDHEN, CDR2 SYDVKM. The V and J ends lost 2 bases and 4 bases respectively, with 16 bases between them. This CDR3 has 16 amino acids. CDR3 sequence (DNA): TGTGCCAGCAGTTTACCCCCAGGGGCAGGGCCAGATACGCAGTATTTT. Translation gives CASSLPPGAGPDTQYF.

Sample share makes this clone medium-sized. V is TRBV15 and J is TRBJ1-5; no clear D gene. Trimming left V 1 base short and J 4 bases short, with 2 bases between. Germline CDR1 is LNHNV and CDR2 is YYDKDF (reference sequence). The CDR3 totals 12 residues. The CDR3 DNA follows: TGTGCCACCAGCAGAGGGAATCAGCCCCAGCATTTT. The encoded protein is CATSRGNQPQHF.

J is TRBJ1-1 and V is TRBV29-1, with unresolved D. The V and J ends lost 4 bases and 0 bases respectively, with 9 bases between them. From germline, CDR1 is SQVTM and CDR2 ANQGSEA. The CDR3 consists of 13 residues. CDR3 nucleotide sequence: TGCAGCGTTGCGGACGGGATGAACACTGAAGCTTTCTTT. As protein: CSVADGMNTEAFF.

The J gene is TRBJ2-2, the V gene TRBV13, with D possibly TRBD1 on 5 matching bases. Germline V lookup: CDR1 PRHDT, CDR2 FYEKMQ (reference sequence). The V end lost 5 bases, the J end lost 9 bases, and 19 bases lay between the germline ends. The CDR3 spans 15 residues. The CDR3 protein is CASSTRKQDPRELFF. The CDR3 DNA follows: TGTGCCAGCAGCACACGCAAACAGGACCCCAGGGAGCTGTTTTTT.